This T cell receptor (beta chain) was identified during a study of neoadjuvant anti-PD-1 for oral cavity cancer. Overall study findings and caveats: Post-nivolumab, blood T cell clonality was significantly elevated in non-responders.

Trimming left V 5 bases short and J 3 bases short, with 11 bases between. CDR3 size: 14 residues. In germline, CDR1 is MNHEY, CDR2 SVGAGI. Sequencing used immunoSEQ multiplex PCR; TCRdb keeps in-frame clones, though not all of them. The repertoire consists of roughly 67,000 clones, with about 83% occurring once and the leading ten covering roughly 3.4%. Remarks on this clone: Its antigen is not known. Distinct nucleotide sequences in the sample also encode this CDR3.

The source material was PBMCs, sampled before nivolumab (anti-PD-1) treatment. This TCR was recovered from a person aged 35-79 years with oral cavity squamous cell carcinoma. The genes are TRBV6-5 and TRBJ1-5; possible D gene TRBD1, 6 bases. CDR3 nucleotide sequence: TGTGCCAGCAGTAACCGGGACAACAATCAGCCCCAGCATTTT. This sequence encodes CASSNRDNNQPQHF.